A single sample is the source of the 28 T cell receptor beta chains below, sequenced in a study of T-cell reconstitution after alpha-beta-depleted transplantation in children. The authors prepared the TCRbeta library with unique molecular identifiers. A single record per CDR3 protein comes from TCRdb applying MiXCR to the PCR reads. This sample has hundreds of thousands of distinct CDR3 sequences, with under 15% found just once. This specimen was PBMCs, taken before TCRalphabeta/CD19-depleted stem cell transplant. These receptors came from a girl aged 2 to 9 with congenital amegakaryocytic thrombocytopenia, due to receive a stem cell transplant.

This clonotype has a count of ten or more. V usage is TRBV27 and J usage is TRBJ1-5; D ambiguous. The CDR3 covers 15 residues. V lost 4 bases, J lost 3 bases, and 13 bases lay in between. CDR1 MNHEY and CDR2 SMNVEV come from the germline V gene (reference sequence). This chain's CDR3 is CASSSGNGNNQPQHF. The DNA for the CDR3 is TGTGCCAGCAGTTCAGGTAATGGTAACAATCAGCCCCAGCATTTT.

This clonotype has a handful of counts. This chain links TRBV12-3 or TRBV12-4 with TRBJ2-5, with TRBD2 identical over 9 bases. The CDR3 contains 14 residues. The V segment lost 7 bases and the J segment 4 bases; nucleotides outside the gene matches: 7. The CDR3 here is CASMRGRAVETQYF. The CDR3 DNA reads TGTGCCAGCATGCGCGGGAGGGCCGTAGAGACCCAGTACTTC.

This clonotype was counted ten times or more. The chain uses TRBV29-1 and TRBJ2-1; D is perhaps TRBD1 or TRBD2 (5 bases each). Trimming stripped 4 bases from V and 6 bases from J, with 22 bases between. Germline CDR1 SQVTM, CDR2 ANQGSEA. The CDR3 is 16 amino acids. The CDR3 sequence: CSVVLGTGGLANEQFF. The CDR3 DNA is TGCAGCGTTGTCCTTGGGACCGGAGGACTGGCCAATGAGCAGTTCTTC.

In the case of this clonotype: This clone may be a read error of a much larger clone one base away. This chain joins TRBV5-7 and TRBJ2-1; 10 bases line up with TRBD2. TRBV5-7 carries the ORF label, with uncertain function. Trimming cost V 0 bases and J 6 bases; bases outside gene matches: 9. The CDR3 consists of 17 residues. CDR3 in DNA: TGTGCCAGCAGCTTGGGAGGGCTAGCGGGAGCCTGCAATGAGCAGTTCTTC. Translation gives CASSLGGLAGACNEQFF.

This clonotype was found many times. V and J are TRBV20-1 and TRBJ2-1, with 9 bases identical to TRBD2. The CDR3 contains 16 residues. Germline CDR1 DFQATT, CDR2 SNEGSKA (reference sequence). With 6 bases clipped from V and 0 bases from J, the junction kept 9 bases outside the gene matches. CDR3 in amino acids: CSAIDERGASYNEQFF. CDR3 nucleotides: TGCAGTGCCATAGATGAGCGGGGGGCCTCCTACAATGAGCAGTTCTTC.

This clonotype was counted a few times. DNA of the CDR3: TGTGCCAGCAGCTTAGAGTGGACAGATACGCAGTATTTT. It specifies CASSLEWTDTQYF. The J gene is TRBJ2-3, the V gene TRBV7-9, with D uncertain. V gave up 1 base and J gave up 3 bases, with 5 bases separating them. The CDR3 is 13 residues long. The V gene's germline CDR1 is SEHNR and CDR2 FQNEAQ (reference sequence). Full variable domain (outside the CDR3, taken from reference TRBV7-9 and TRBJ2-3): DTGVSQNPRHKITKRGQNVTFRCDPISEHNRLYWYRQTLGQGPEFLTYFQNEAQLEKSRLLSDRFSAERPKGSFSTLEIQRTEQGDSAMYLCASSLEWTDTQYFGPGTRLTVL.

In its sample, this clonotype was seen a few times. This chain joins TRBV18 and TRBJ2-3; no clear D. Germline V CDR1 and CDR2: KGHSH, LQKENI. The CDR3 covers 14 residues. The V gene lost 3 bases and the J gene lost 6 bases, with 13 bases spanning the gap. The CDR3 region has the DNA TGTGCCAGCTCACCGGAGTCTTCCACCGATACGCAGTATTTT. Translated: CASSPESSTDTQYF.

This clonotype was counted a few times. The chain links TRBV7-9 to TRBJ2-1, with D possibly being TRBD2 (6 bases). Germline lookup yields CDR1 SEHNR and CDR2 FQNEAQ (reference sequence). Trimming removed 3 bases from V and 3 bases from J, with 9 bases in between. This CDR3 comprises 14 residues. The CDR3 loop is CASSLTEGYNEQFF. CDR3 sequence (DNA): TGTGCCAGCAGCTTGACGGAGGGCTACAATGAGCAGTTCTTC.

In this sample, this clonotype turned up many times. CDR3 sequence: CASSLSETEQFF. CDR3 sequence (DNA): TGTGCCAGCAGTTTGTCCGAGACCGAGCAGTTCTTC. V usage is TRBV12-3 or TRBV12-4 and J usage is TRBJ2-1; no definite D call. The CDR3 sequence is 12 residues long. V was pared by 3 bases and J by 10 bases, with 10 bases between.

Ten or more counts support this clonotype. The V and J genes are TRBV20-1 and TRBJ2-7; D ambiguous. Germline V lookup: CDR1 DFQATT, CDR2 SNEGSKA (reference sequence). The CDR3 is made up of 12 amino acids. Trimming left V 0 bases short and J 3 bases short, with 6 bases between. The CDR3 DNA reads TGCAGTGCTAGAGAAGACGACTACGAGCAGTACTTC. Its translation: CSAREDDYEQYF.

This clonotype was seen repeatedly, ten times or more. This sequence joins TRBV20-1 and TRBJ2-4, with D possibly TRBD2 on 6 matching bases. Germline-derived CDR1 and CDR2 are DFQATT and SNEGSKA (reference sequence). The CDR3 has 13 amino acids. The V end lost 0 bases, the J end lost 14 bases, and 17 bases lay between the germline ends. The CDR3 spells CSARDWRTTNKYF. The CDR3 DNA follows: TGCAGTGCTAGAGACTGGAGGACTACGAATAAGTACTTC.

This clonotype was seen at least ten times. This sequence joins TRBV5-1 and TRBJ2-1; D remains unclear. The CDR3 loop spans 14 amino acids. The V end lost 0 bases, the J end lost 8 bases, and 12 bases lay between the germline ends. Per the germline V gene, CDR1 is SGHRS and CDR2 is YFSETQ. CDR3 in amino acids: CASSLALAVDEQFF. Written as DNA, the CDR3 is TGCGCCAGCAGCTTGGCCTTGGCGGTAGATGAGCAGTTCTTC.

This clonotype was seen repeatedly, ten times or more. This chain links TRBV28 with TRBJ1-1; D might be TRBD1 (5 bases). The germline V and J ends were trimmed by 6 bases and 5 bases, with 13 bases remaining between them. The CDR3 consists of 13 residues. Germline V CDR1 and CDR2: MDHEN, SYDVKM. The CDR3 coding sequence is TGTGCCAGCAGACGCCAGGGAGGTACTGAAGCTTTCTTT. As protein: CASRRQGGTEAFF. Filled out from reference TRBV28 and TRBJ1-1, the complete variable domain reads DVKVTQSSRYLVKRTGEKVFLECVQDMDHENMFWYRQDPGLGLRLIYFSYDVKMKEKGDIPEGYSVSREKKERFSLILESASTNQTSMYLCASRRQGGTEAFFGQGTRLTVV.

V is TRBV15 and J is TRBJ2-1; no reliable D call. There are 13 residues in the CDR3. V gave up 0 bases and J gave up 14 bases, with 14 bases separating them. The germline V gene encodes CDR1 LNHNV and CDR2 YYDKDF (reference sequence). CDR3 amino acids: CATSRDRVGAKFF. The CDR3 nucleotides read TGTGCCACCAGCAGAGACCGAGTTGGAGCGAAGTTCTTC.

This chain links TRBV5-1 with TRBJ1-1, with D perhaps TRBD1 (6 bases). The germline CDR1 and CDR2 sequences are SGHRS and YFSETQ. Trimming shortened V by 0 bases and J by 2 bases, and 17 bases separated the two germline ends. This CDR3 is 17 amino acids long. This CDR3 is CASSLETGWGKNTEAFF. CDR3 bases: TGCGCCAGCAGCTTGGAAACAGGGTGGGGAAAAAACACTGAAGCTTTCTTT.

A few counts support this clonotype. This chain links TRBV10-2 with TRBJ2-7; 14 nucleotides agree with TRBD2. Germline trimming cut 0 bases from V and 1 base from J; bases unmatched to any gene: 2. The CDR3 spans 17 residues. CDR1 and CDR2 (germline): WSHSY, SAAADI. DNA for the CDR3: TGCGCCAGCAGTGAGTCGGGGACTAGCGGGAGTTCCTACGAGCAGTACTTC. It codes for CASSESGTSGSSYEQYF.

Comments on this clonotype: A much more abundant neighbour one base away suggests this may be a read error. V is TRBV20-1 and J is TRBJ2-3; 8 bases match TRBD2. This CDR3 has 14 amino acids. From germline, CDR1 is DFQATT and CDR2 SNEGSKA (reference sequence). Trimming took 7 bases from V and 3 from J; bases not matched to a gene: 9. This CDR3 is CSVRSSGRTDTQYF. The CDR3 coding sequence is TGCAGTGTACGATCCAGCGGGAGAACAGATACGCAGTATTTT.

The gene calls are TRBV3-1 and TRBJ2-7; 11 bases align to TRBD2. With V trimmed by 2 bases and J by 0 bases, 0 bases remained unmatched. This CDR3 contains 15 residues. CDR1 is LGHDT, CDR2 YNNKEL, per germline (reference sequence). CDR3 in amino acids: CASSQTSGGSYEQYF. Here the CDR3 DNA reads TGTGCCAGCAGCCAAACTAGCGGGGGCTCCTACGAGCAGTACTTC.

This chain uses TRBV24-1 with TRBJ2-7; 10 bases align to TRBD1. Unmatched junction bases numbered 7, after V lost 4 bases and J lost 5 bases. The germline CDR1 and CDR2 sequences are KGHDR and SFDVKD. CDR3 length: 15 residues. The CDR3 DNA is TGTGCCACCAGTGACCCACTTGGGACAGGGGACGAGCAGTACTTC. Its translation: CATSDPLGTGDEQYF.

This chain connects TRBV2 to TRBJ2-1; TRBD2 matches 7 bases. Trimming took 6 bases from V and 3 from J; bases not matched to a gene: 8. Germline assignment: CDR1 SNHLY and CDR2 FYNNEI. The length of the CDR3 is 15 residues. The CDR3 loop is CASSGAGSYYNEQFF. Here the CDR3 DNA reads TGTGCCAGCAGCGGAGCGGGGTCTTACTACAATGAGCAGTTCTTC.

Worth noting for this clonotype: A read error is possible here, since a much larger clone lies one base away. The chain carries TRBV6-2 or TRBV6-3 and TRBJ1-1, with D tentatively TRBD1 (5 bases). Germline V gene sequence: CDR1 MNHEY, CDR2 SVGEGT. The CDR3 is made up of 16 amino acids. CDR3 nucleotides: TGTGCCAGCAGTTACGCTACCGGGACCGAAGAAACTGAAGCTCTCTTT. This encodes CASSYATGTEETEALF.

The chain couples TRBV7-8 to TRBJ1-6, with TRBD1 matching over 8 bases. Trimming cost V 4 bases and J 0 bases; bases outside gene matches: 5. In germline, CDR1 is SGHVS, CDR2 FQNEAQ. The CDR3 has 17 amino acids. The CDR3, as DNA: TGTGCCAGCAGCTCGGGACAGGAGAGCTCCTATAATTCACCCCTCCACTTT. It yields the protein CASSSGQESSYNSPLHF.

This clonotype was seen many times. The CDR3 reads CSARDQGLEQYF. In DNA, the CDR3 is TGCAGTGCTAGAGATCAGGGACTCGAGCAGTACTTC. The chain carries TRBV20-1 and TRBJ2-7, with D perhaps TRBD2 (6 bases). The CDR3 contains 12 residues. Germline V gene sequence: CDR1 DFQATT, CDR2 SNEGSKA (reference sequence). V was shortened by 0 bases and J by 6 bases, with 9 bases between the two germline ends.

Points on this clonotype: Possible read error: a much larger clone is one base away. As the CDR3 is not closed by the conserved phenylalanine or tryptophan, this likely results from a read error. The V gene is TRBV29-1, the J gene TRBJ2-5; D might be TRBD1 (6 bases). Germline V lookup: CDR1 SQVTM, CDR2 ANQGSEA. Deletions cut 4 bases from V and 1 base from J, with 7 bases between. The CDR3 totals 12 residues. This chain's CDR3 is CSVARGQETQYY. As DNA, the CDR3 is TGCAGCGTTGCCAGGGGCCAAGAGACCCAGTACTAC.

This clonotype was recorded at least ten times. The chain combines TRBV12-3 or TRBV12-4 with TRBJ2-2; D is undetermined. CDR3 length: 15 amino acids. V lost 3 bases, J lost 0 bases, and 8 bases lay in between. CDR3 in amino acids: CASSFEISNTGELFF. CDR3 in DNA: TGTGCCAGCAGTTTTGAGATCTCGAACACCGGGGAGCTGTTTTTT.

This clonotype was observed many times. The rearrangement links TRBV12-3 or TRBV12-4 to TRBJ2-1; 14 nucleotides line up with TRBD2. This CDR3 comprises 15 residues. V lost 3 bases, J lost 12 bases, and 7 bases stayed unmatched. CDR3 amino acids: CASSLGLAGVWVQFF. Here the CDR3 DNA reads TGTGCCAGCAGTTTGGGACTAGCGGGAGTGTGGGTGCAGTTCTTC.

This clonotype was counted many times. The J gene is TRBJ2-7, the V gene TRBV5-1, with TRBD2 matching 7 bases. J was trimmed by 1 base and V by 0 bases; bases with no gene match: 10. The CDR3 sequence is 17 residues long. CDR1 is SGHRS, CDR2 YFSETQ, per germline. This CDR3 reads CASSLALAEIQSYEQYF. CDR3 bases: TGCGCCAGCAGCTTGGCTCTAGCGGAGATTCAGTCCTACGAGCAGTACTTC.

This clonotype has just a few counts. V gene TRBV29-1 combines with J gene TRBJ2-5, with D possibly TRBD2 on 6 matching bases. V lost 1 base to trimming and J lost 13 bases, with 19 bases between them. CDR1 is SQVTM, CDR2 ANQGSEA, per germline. The CDR3 is 13 residues long. The CDR3 DNA sequence: TGCAGCGTTGAAGCCGCCCATGGACGGGGGTGGTACTTC. Its translation is CSVEAAHGRGWYF.